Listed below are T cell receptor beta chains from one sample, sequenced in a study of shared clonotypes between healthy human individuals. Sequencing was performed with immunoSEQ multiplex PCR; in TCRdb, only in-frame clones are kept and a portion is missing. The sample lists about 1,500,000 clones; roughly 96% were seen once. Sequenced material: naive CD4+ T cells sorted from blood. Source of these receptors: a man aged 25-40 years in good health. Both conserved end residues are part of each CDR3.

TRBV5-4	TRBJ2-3	CASSLRLAGATDTQYF
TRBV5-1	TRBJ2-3	CASSRRAAISTDTQYF
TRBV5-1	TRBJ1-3	CASSLAQGSGNTIYF
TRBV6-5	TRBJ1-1	CASSTPRTPSTEAFF
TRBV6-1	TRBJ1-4	CASSEDRPGEKLFF
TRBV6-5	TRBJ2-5	CASSYDGRRGGETQYF
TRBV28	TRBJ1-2	CASSFSRNYGYTF
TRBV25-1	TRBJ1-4	CASSLSGGQGGKLFF
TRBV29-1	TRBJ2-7	CSGAGIRNEQYF
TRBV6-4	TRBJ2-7	CASSSLVYGPLTYEQYF
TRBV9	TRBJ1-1	CASSKGQNTEAFF
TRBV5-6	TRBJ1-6	CASSLGGSSYNSPLHF
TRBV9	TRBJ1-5	CASSVAGALNQPQHF
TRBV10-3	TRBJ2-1	CAISAGTSGYNEQFF
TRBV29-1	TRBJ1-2	CSGFMALDYGYTF
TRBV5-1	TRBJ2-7	CASSLTPLLPYEQYF
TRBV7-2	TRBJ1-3	CASSLRQGLASGNTIYF
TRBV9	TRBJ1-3	CASSLRGGSDTIYF
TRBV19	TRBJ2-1	CASRLAGLDEQFF
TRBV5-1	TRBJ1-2	CASSLAPAGGYTF
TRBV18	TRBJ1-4	CASSPVQTTNEKLFF
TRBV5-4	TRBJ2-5	CASSLDSGIAETQYF
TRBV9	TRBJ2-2	CASSVSSGYTGELFF
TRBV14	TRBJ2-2	CASRSSGSNTGELFF
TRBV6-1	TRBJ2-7	CASSAQTGSVDEQYF
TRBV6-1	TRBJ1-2	CASSGDEGKPGYGYTF
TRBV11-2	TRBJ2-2	CASSPPSGILTGELFF
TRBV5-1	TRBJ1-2	CASSLNTGFPGYGYTF
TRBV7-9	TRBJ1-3	CASSSATTHSGNTIYF
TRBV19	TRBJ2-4	CASSPRGSGAVTQYF
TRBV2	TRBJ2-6	CASSRQGNSGANVLTF
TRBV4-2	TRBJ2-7	CASSQDPGGYSYEQYF
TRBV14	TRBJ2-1	CASSHLLSSYNEQFF
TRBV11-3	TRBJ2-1	CASSQQVVDYNEQFF
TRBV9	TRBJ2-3	CASSETLAAGTDTQYF
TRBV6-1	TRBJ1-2	CASSELMDYGYTF
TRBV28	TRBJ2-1	CASSHRPGSSYNEQFF
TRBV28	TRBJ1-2	CASSLDRVRTSYTF
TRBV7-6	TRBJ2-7	CASSQGKRLEQYF
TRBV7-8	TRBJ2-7	CASTPSFSSYEQYF
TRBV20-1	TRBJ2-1	CSAYRGNEQFF
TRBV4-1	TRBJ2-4	CASSQGGGAKNIQYF
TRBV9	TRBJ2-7	CASNYGTGIDEQYF
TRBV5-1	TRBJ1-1	CASSQEQGTEAFF
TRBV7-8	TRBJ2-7	CASSLAAAYEQYF
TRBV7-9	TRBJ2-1	CASSSQDTGIRNEQFF
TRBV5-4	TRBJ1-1	CASSFHSGTAFF
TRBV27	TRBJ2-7	CASSLLKFHRMIYEQYF
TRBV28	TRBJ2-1	CASRVREAGGEQFF
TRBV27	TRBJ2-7	CASSGGRSYEQYF
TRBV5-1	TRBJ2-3	CASSPGATGSDTQYF
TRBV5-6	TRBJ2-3	CASSLVGPDTQYF
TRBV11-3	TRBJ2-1	CASSAKAPGLAGVEQFF
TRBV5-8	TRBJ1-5	CASSFLLSSNQPQHF